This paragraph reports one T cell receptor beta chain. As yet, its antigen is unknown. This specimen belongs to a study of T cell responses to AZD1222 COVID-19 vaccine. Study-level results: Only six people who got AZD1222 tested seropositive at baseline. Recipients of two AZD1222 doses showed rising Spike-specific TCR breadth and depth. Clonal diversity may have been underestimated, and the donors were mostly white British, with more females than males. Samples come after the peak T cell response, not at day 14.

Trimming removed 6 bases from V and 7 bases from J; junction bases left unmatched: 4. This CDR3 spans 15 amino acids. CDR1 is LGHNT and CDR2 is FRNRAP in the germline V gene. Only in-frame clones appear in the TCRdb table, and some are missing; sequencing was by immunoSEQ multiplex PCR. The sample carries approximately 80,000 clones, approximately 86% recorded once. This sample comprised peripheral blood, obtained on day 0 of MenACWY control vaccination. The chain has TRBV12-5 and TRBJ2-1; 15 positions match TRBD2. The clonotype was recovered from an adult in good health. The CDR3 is CASGLGLAGGNEQFF. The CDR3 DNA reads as TGTGCTAGTGGCCTTGGACTAGCGGGGGGGAATGAGCAGTTCTTC.